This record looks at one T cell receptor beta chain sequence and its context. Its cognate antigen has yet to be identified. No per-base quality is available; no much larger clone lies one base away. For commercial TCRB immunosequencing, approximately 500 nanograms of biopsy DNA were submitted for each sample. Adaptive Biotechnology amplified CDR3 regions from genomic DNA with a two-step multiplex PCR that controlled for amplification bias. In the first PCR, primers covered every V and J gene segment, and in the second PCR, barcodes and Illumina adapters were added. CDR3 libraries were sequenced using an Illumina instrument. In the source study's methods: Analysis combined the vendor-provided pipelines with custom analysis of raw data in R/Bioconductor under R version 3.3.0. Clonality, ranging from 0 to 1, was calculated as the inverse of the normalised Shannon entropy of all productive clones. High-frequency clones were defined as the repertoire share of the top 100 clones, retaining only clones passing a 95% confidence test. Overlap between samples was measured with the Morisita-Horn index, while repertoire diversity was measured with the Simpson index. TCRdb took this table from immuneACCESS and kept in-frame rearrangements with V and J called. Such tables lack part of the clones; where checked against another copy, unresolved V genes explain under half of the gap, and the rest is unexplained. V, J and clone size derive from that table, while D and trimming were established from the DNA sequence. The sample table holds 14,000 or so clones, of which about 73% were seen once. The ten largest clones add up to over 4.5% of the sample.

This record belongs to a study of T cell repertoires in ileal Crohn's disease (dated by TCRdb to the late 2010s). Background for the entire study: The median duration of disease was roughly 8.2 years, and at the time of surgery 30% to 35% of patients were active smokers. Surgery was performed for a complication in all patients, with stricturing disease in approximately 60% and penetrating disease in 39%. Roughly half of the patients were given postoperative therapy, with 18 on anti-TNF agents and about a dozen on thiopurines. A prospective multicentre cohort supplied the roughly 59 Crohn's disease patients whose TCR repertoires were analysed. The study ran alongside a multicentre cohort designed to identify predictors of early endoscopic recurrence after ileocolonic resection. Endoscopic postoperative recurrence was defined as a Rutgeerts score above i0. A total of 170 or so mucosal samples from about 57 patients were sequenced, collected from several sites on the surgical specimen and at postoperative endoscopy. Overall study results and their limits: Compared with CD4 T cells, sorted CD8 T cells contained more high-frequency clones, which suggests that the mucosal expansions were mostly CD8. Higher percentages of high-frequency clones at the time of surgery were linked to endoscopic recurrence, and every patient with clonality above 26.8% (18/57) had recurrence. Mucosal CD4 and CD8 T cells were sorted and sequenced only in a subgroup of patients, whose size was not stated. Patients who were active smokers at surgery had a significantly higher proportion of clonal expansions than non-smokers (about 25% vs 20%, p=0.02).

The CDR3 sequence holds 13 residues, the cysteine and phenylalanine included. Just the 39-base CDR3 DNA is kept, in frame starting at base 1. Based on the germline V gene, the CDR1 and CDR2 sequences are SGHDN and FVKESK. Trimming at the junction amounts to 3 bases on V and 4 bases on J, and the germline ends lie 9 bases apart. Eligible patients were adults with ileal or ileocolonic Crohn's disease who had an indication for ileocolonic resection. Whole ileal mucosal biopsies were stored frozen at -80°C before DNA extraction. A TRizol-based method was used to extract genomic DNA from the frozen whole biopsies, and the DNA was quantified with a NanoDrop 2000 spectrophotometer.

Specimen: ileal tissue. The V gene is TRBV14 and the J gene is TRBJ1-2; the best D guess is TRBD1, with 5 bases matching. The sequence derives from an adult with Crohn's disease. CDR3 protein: CASSQGRFYGYTF. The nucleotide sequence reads TGTGCCAGCAGCCAGGGGCGGTTCTATGGCTACACCTTC.